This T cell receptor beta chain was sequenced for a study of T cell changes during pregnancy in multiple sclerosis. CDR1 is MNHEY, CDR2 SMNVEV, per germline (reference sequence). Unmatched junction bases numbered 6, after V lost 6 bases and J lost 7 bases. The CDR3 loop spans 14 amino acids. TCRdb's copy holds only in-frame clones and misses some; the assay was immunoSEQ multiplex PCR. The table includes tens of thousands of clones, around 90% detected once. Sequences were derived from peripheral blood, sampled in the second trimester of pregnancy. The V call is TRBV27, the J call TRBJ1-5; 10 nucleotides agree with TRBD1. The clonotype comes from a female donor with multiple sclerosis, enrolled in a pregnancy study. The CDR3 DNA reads TGTGCCAGCAGCCTGACAGGGGGCAGGCAGCCCCAGCATTTT. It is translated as CASSLTGGRQPQHF.